The clone carrying this T cell receptor beta chain has only a few counts. What it binds is unknown. This entry comes from a study of response to subunit inactivated influenza vaccine. The study's findings and limits: The authors suggested that every seasonal influenza vaccination recruits few new T cells.

From the RT-PCR reads, TCRdb called clonotypes with MiXCR, one entry per CDR3 protein. This table holds approximately 480,000 distinct CDR3 sequences, approximately 11% found once. This CDR3 is 15 amino acids long. Between the trimmed V and J ends, which lost 1 base and 3 bases, there was a span of 10 bases. Germline-derived CDR1 and CDR2 are SEHNR and FQNEAQ (reference sequence). Here the sequenced sample was PBMCs from blood, taken about 40 days after vaccination. The receptor's source is a man in his fifties or sixties who received an inactivated influenza vaccine. This rearrangement joins TRBV7-9 to TRBJ2-1; D may be TRBD2 (5 bases). CDR3 protein: CASSLGQLDYNEQFF. CDR3 sequence (DNA): TGTGCCAGCAGCTTAGGTCAACTAGACTACAATGAGCAGTTCTTC.